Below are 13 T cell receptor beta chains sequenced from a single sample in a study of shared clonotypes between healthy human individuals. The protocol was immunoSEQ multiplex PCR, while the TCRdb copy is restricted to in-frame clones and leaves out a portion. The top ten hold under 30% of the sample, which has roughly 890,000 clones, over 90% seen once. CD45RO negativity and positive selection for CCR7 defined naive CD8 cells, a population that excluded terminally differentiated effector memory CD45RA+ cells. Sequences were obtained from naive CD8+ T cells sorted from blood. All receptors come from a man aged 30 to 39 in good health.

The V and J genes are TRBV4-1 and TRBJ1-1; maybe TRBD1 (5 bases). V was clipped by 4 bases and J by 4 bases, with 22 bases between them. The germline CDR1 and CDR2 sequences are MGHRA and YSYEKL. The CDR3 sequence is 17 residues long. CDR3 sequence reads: CASSPDSGSGSGTEAFF. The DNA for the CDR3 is TGCGCCAGCAGCCCCGACAGTGGATCAGGGTCGGGCACTGAAGCTTTCTTT.

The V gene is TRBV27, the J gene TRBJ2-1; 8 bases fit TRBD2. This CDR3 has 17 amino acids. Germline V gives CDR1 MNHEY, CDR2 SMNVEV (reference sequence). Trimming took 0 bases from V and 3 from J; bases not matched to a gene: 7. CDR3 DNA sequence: TGTGCCAGCAGTTTATCGATGAGCGGGAGAATCTACAATGAGCAGTTCTTC. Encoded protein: CASSLSMSGRIYNEQFF.

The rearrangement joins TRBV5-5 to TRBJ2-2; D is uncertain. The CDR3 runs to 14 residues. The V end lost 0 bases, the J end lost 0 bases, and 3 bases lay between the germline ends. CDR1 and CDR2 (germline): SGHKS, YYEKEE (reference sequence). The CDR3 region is CASSLGSNTGELFF. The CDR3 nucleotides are TGTGCCAGCAGCTTGGGTTCGAACACCGGGGAGCTGTTTTTT. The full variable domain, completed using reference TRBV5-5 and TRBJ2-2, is DAGVTQSPTHLIKTRGQQVTLRCSPISGHKSVSWYQQVLGQGPQFIFQYYEKEERGRGNFPDRFSARQFPNYSSELNVNALLLGDSALYLCASSLGSNTGELFFGEGSRLTVL.

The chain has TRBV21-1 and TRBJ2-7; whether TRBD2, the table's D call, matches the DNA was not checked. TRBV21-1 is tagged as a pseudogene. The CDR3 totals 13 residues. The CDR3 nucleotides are TGTGCCAGCAGCAAACCTCCTATCCACGAGCAGTACTTC. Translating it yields CASSKPPIHEQYF.

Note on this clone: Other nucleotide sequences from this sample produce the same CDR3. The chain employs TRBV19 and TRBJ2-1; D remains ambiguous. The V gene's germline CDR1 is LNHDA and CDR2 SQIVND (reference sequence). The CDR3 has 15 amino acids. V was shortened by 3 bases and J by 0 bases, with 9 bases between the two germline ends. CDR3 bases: TGTGCCAGTAGTATGGGATCAAGCTCCTACAATGAGCAGTTCTTC. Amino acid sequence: CASSMGSSSYNEQFF.

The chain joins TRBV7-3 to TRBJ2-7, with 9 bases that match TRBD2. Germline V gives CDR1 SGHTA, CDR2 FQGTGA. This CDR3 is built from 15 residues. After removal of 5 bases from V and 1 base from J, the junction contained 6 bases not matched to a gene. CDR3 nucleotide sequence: TGTGCCAGCAGCGGGCTAGCGGGACCTTCCTACGAGCAGTACTTC. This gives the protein CASSGLAGPSYEQYF.

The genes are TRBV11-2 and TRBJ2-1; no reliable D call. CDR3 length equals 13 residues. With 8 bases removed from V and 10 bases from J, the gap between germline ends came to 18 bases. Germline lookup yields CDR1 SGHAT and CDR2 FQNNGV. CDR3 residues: CASDGILAEEQFF. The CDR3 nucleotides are TGTGCCAGCGACGGCATATTGGCCGAGGAGCAGTTCTTC.

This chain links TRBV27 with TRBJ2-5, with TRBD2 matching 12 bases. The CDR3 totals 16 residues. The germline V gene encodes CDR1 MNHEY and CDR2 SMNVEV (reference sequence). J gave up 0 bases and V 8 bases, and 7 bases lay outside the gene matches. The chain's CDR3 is CASGRGLAGYQETQYF. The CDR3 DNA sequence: TGTGCCAGCGGGCGGGGACTAGCGGGTTACCAAGAGACCCAGTACTTC.

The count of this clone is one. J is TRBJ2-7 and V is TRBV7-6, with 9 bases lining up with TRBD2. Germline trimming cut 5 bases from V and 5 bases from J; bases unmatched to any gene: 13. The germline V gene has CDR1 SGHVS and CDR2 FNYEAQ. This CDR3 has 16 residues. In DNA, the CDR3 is TGTGCCAGCAGCCCGAGGCCTCCGGGACTAGCCCACGAGCAGTACTTC. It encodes CASSPRPPGLAHEQYF.

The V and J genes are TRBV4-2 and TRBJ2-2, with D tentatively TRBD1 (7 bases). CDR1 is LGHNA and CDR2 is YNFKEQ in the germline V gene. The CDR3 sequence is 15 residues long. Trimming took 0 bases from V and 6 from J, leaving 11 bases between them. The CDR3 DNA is TGTGCCAGCAGCCAAGAGACAGGGACTGCCGGGGAGCTGTTTTTT. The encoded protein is CASSQETGTAGELFF.

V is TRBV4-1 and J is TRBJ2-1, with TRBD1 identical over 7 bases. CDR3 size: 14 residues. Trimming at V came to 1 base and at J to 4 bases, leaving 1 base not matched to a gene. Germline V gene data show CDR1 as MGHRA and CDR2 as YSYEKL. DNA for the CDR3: TGCGCCAGCAGCCAAGGGGGACAGTACAATGAGCAGTTCTTC. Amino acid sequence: CASSQGGQYNEQFF.

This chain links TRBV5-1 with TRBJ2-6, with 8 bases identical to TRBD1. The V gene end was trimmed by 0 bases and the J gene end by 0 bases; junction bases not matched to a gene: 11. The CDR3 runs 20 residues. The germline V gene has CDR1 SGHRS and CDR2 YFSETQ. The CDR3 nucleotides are TGCGCCAGCAGCTTGGTCGGACAGGGATCGATAAGCTCTGGGGCCAACGTCCTGACTTTC. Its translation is CASSLVGQGSISSGANVLTF.

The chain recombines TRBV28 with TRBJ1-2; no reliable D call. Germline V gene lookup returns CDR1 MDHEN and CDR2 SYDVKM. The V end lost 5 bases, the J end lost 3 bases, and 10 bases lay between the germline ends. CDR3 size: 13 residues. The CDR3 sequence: CASSPVNYYGYTF. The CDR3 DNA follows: TGTGCCAGCAGTCCAGTAAACTACTATGGCTACACCTTC.